A single sample gave rise to the 32 T cell receptor beta chains below, sequenced in a study of blood T cell repertoires in COVID-19. Sequencing was performed with immunoSEQ multiplex PCR; in TCRdb, only in-frame clones are kept and a portion is missing. The repertoire holds 320,000 or so clones, with around 90% as singletons. What was sequenced was PBMCs or T cells enriched from blood (not recorded which). Every receptor here comes from a man in his thirties or forties who had recovered from COVID-19.

The gene calls are TRBV6-5 and TRBJ2-5, with 10 bases lining up with TRBD1. There are 13 residues in the CDR3. The V gene end was trimmed by 10 bases and the J gene end by 7 bases; junction bases not matched to a gene: 9. Germline lookup yields CDR1 MNHEY and CDR2 SVGAGI. CDR3 protein: CATATGGAGTQYF. The CDR3 coding sequence is TGTGCCACCGCGACAGGGGGCGCGGGGACCCAGTACTTC.

The rearrangement uses TRBV6-6 and TRBJ1-2; D is perhaps TRBD1 (6 bases). The CDR3 is 17 amino acids. With 5 bases removed from V and 4 bases from J, the gap between germline ends came to 23 bases. Per germline, CDR1 MNHNY and CDR2 SVGAGI (reference sequence). As DNA, the CDR3 is TGTGCCAGCAGTCAGTACAGGGAAAGAACTACCCGCTATGGCTACACCTTC. This encodes CASSQYRERTTRYGYTF.

The chain recombines TRBV19 with TRBJ1-2; the match to TRBD1 covers 8 bases. This CDR3 region has 17 residues. Germline CDR1 and CDR2: LNHDA and SQIVND (reference sequence). V lost 5 bases and J lost 2; bases outside the gene matches: 13. The CDR3 DNA is TGTGCCAGTAGTCCTGGCCCGGACAGGGAAAAGAACTATGGCTACACCTTC. It codes for CASSPGPDREKNYGYTF. The variable domain in full, with the rest retrieved from reference TRBV19 and TRBJ1-2, is DGGITQSPKYLFRKEGQNVTLSCEQNLNHDAMYWYRQDPGQGLRLIYYSQIVNDFQKGDIAEGYSVSREKKESFPLTVTSAQKNPTAFYLCASSPGPDREKNYGYTFGSGTRLTVV.

This chain uses TRBV18 with TRBJ2-1; 10 nucleotides line up with TRBD1. Germline CDR1 is KGHSH and CDR2 is LQKENI. V shed 4 bases, J shed 8 bases, and the junction held 8 bases outside the gene matches. The CDR3 consists of 15 residues. CDR3 loop: CASSHRDRGIDEQFF. The CDR3 region has the DNA TGTGCCAGCTCACACCGGGACAGGGGTATTGATGAGCAGTTCTTC.

The chain combines TRBV5-6 with TRBJ1-6; a weak D match, TRBD1 (6 bases). The V end lost 7 bases, the J end lost 7 bases, and 21 bases lay between the germline ends. The CDR3 is made up of 16 amino acids. CDR1 SGHDT and CDR2 YYEEEE come from the germline V gene. CDR3 in amino acids: CASGLYRVIENSPLHF. CDR3 DNA sequence: TGTGCCAGCGGACTCTACAGGGTTATTGAGAATTCACCCCTCCACTTT.

V usage is TRBV18 and J usage is TRBJ2-1, with 7 bases aligning to TRBD2. Trimming at V came to 0 bases and at J to 0 bases, leaving 8 bases not matched to a gene. This CDR3 has 18 residues. In germline, CDR1 is KGHSH, CDR2 LQKENI. CDR3 amino acids: CASSPPVPRGSSYNEQFF. The DNA for the CDR3 is TGTGCCAGCTCACCACCGGTTCCGCGGGGGAGCTCCTACAATGAGCAGTTCTTC. Based on the CDR3 plus reference TRBV18 and TRBJ2-1, the full variable domain is NAGVMQNPRHLVRRRGQEARLRCSPMKGHSHVYWYRQLPEEGLKFMVYLQKENIIDESGMPKERFSAEFPKEGPSILRIQQVVRGDSAAYFCASSPPVPRGSSYNEQFFGPGTRLTVL.

This clone has just a few counts. The rearrangement uses TRBV23-1 and TRBJ2-6, with TRBD1 matching over 7 bases. TRBV23-1 is given ORF status, its function remaining uncertain. The CDR3 length is 18 residues. V lost 4 bases to trimming and J lost 3 bases; unmatched junction nucleotides: 12. CDR3 sequence reads: CASSLEGGVEDGANVLTF. The CDR3 DNA sequence: TGCGCCAGCAGTCTTGAAGGGGGCGTAGAAGATGGGGCCAACGTCCTGACTTTC.

This chain joins TRBV5-1 and TRBJ2-1; 9 bases map to TRBD1. Germline loops: CDR1 SGHRS, CDR2 YFSETQ. V lost 0 bases, J lost 11 bases, and 12 bases stayed unmatched. The CDR3 loop spans 16 amino acids. This CDR3 is CASSLDPNRDRDQQFF. The DNA for the CDR3 is TGCGCCAGCAGCTTGGACCCAAACCGGGACAGGGATCAGCAGTTCTTC.

The chain recombines TRBV25-1 with TRBJ1-6; 9 bases align to TRBD1. This CDR3 contains 15 residues. Trimming cost V 8 bases and J 9 bases; bases outside gene matches: 11. The germline CDR1 and CDR2 sequences are MGHDK and SYGVNS. As DNA, the CDR3 is TGTGCCAGCGGTATTTCCGGGACAGGGACTTCACCCCTCCACTTT. Translation: CASGISGTGTSPLHF. The full variable domain, completed using reference TRBV25-1 and TRBJ1-6, is EADIYQTPRYLVIGTGKKITLECSQTMGHDKMYWYQQDPGMELHLIHYSYGVNSTEKGDLSSESTVSRIRTEHFPLTLESARPSHTSQYLCASGISGTGTSPLHFGNGTRLTVT.

DNA for the CDR3: TGTGCCAGCAGCCAAGATGGGGCAGGGGGCCTTACTAGCACAGATACGCAGTATTTT. Translated: CASSQDGAGGLTSTDTQYF. The chain combines TRBV4-2 with TRBJ2-3; 8 nucleotides align to TRBD1. The germline V gene encodes CDR1 LGHNA and CDR2 YNFKEQ. The CDR3 extends over 19 amino acids. The V segment lost 0 bases and the J segment 0 bases; nucleotides outside the gene matches: 11.

The rearrangement joins TRBV3-1 (or the pseudogene TRBV3-2) to TRBJ2-7; D is possibly TRBD1 (5 bases). This CDR3 spans 18 amino acids. V gave up 3 bases and J gave up 6 bases, with 27 bases separating them. CDR1 is LGHDT and CDR2 is YNNKEL in the germline V gene (reference sequence). For the CDR3, the DNA is TGTGCCAGCAGCCATCGACAAAAACTCAGGGTCCGTCCGGGCGAGCAGTACTTC. Translation: CASSHRQKLRVRPGEQYF.

CDR3 sequence reads: CASSRTVYYCNSPLHF. The CDR3 DNA follows: TGCGCCAGCAGCCGGACAGTTTACTATTGTAATTCACCCCTCCACTTT. The chain carries TRBV23-1 and TRBJ1-6; tentative D call: TRBD1 (6 bases). TRBV23-1 is classed as an ORF, of uncertain function. Trimming left V 6 bases short and J 6 bases short, with 18 bases between. The CDR3 covers 16 residues.

V gene TRBV5-4 combines with J gene TRBJ2-2; the D gene is possibly TRBD1 (5 bases). Germline values: CDR1 SGHNT, CDR2 YYREEE (reference sequence). CDR3 length: 17 amino acids. Trimming removed 0 bases at V and 6 bases at J, with 18 bases between. The CDR3 loop is CASSLGQTGRGAGELFF. The CDR3 DNA follows: TGTGCCAGCAGCTTGGGACAGACCGGCCGTGGTGCCGGGGAGCTGTTTTTT.

The rearrangement joins TRBV7-9 to TRBJ2-5, with TRBD1 as a possible D gene (5 bases). The V gene lost 1 base and the J gene lost 7 bases, with 7 bases spanning the gap. The CDR3 consists of 12 residues. CDR1 is SEHNR and CDR2 is FQNEAQ in the germline V gene (reference sequence). Written as DNA, the CDR3 is TGTGCCAGCAGCTTAGAGGGGCTGACCCAGTACTTC. It translates to CASSLEGLTQYF.

The chain recombines TRBV7-3 with TRBJ2-3; TRBD2 matches at 8 bases. Germline assignment: CDR1 SGHTA and CDR2 FQGTGA. CDR3 length: 15 residues. Trimming at V came to 5 bases and at J to 4 bases, leaving 8 bases not matched to a gene. The CDR3 sequence: CASSSRRGAPDTQYF. The CDR3 region has the DNA TGTGCCAGCAGCAGCCGGCGGGGGGCCCCAGATACGCAGTATTTT.

The V gene is TRBV7-3, the J gene TRBJ2-6; 10 nucleotides line up with TRBD2. Per germline, CDR1 SGHTA and CDR2 FQGTGA. Trimming cost V 2 bases and J 1 base; bases outside gene matches: 5. This CDR3 is 18 amino acids long. The CDR3 bases are TGTGCCAGCAGCTTACCAACTAGCGGGATATCTGGGGCCAACGTCCTGACTTTC. Protein: CASSLPTSGISGANVLTF. Combining the CDR3 with reference TRBV7-3 and TRBJ2-6 gives the whole variable domain GAGVSQTPSNKVTEKGKYVELRCDPISGHTALYWYRQSLGQGPEFLIYFQGTGAADDSGLPNDRFFAVRPEGSVSTLKIQRTERGDSAVYLCASSLPTSGISGANVLTFGAGSRLTVL.

The chain carries TRBV5-4 and TRBJ1-1, with 7 bases that match TRBD1. There are 15 residues in the CDR3. Germline trimming cut 4 bases from V and 8 bases from J; bases unmatched to any gene: 14. Germline CDR1 and CDR2: SGHNT and YYREEE (reference sequence). The CDR3 loop is CASSPYPGTDREAFF. Written as DNA, the CDR3 is TGTGCCAGCAGCCCCTACCCCGGGACAGACCGGGAAGCTTTCTTT.

A few counts support this clone. V gene TRBV13 combines with J gene TRBJ2-7; a possible D gene is TRBD1 (6 bases). Germline CDR1 reads PRHDT; CDR2 reads FYEKMQ (reference sequence). V lost 0 bases and J 5 bases, leaving 11 bases between the germline ends. CDR3 length: 14 residues. DNA of the CDR3: TGTGCCAGCAGCTTAGGGGACAGTTCCCACGAGCAGTACTTC. This codes for CASSLGDSSHEQYF.

In its sample, this clone was seen a few times. This chain connects TRBV9 to TRBJ1-4; D possibly corresponds to TRBD1 (5 bases). The CDR3 loop spans 14 amino acids. The V end lost 4 bases, the J end lost 5 bases, and 12 bases lay between the germline ends. Per the germline V gene, CDR1 is SGDLS and CDR2 is YYNGEE. The CDR3 is CASSPWAGNEKLFF. The CDR3 DNA reads as TGTGCCAGCAGCCCATGGGCAGGGAATGAAAAACTGTTTTTT.

The chain combines TRBV19 with TRBJ2-7; D may be TRBD1 (5 bases). CDR1 is LNHDA and CDR2 is SQIVND in the germline V gene (reference sequence). The V gene lost 5 bases and the J gene lost 3 bases, with 5 bases spanning the gap. The CDR3 contains 11 residues. The CDR3 sequence: CASSDSYEQYF. Here the CDR3 DNA reads TGTGCCAGTAGTGACAGCTACGAGCAGTACTTC.

This clone was recorded a few times. The rearrangement joins TRBV14 to TRBJ1-2; the D gene is possibly TRBD1 (5 bases). The length of the CDR3 is 13 residues. V was cut by 1 base and J by 2 bases, with 5 bases left in between. Germline assignment: CDR1 SGHDN and CDR2 FVKESK. CDR3 residues: CASSQGQNYGYTF. The CDR3 DNA sequence: TGTGCCAGCAGCCAAGGACAGAACTATGGCTACACCTTC.

The chain joins TRBV25-1 to TRBJ1-2; D is possibly TRBD1 (5 bases). Germline CDR1 reads MGHDK; CDR2 reads SYGVNS. This CDR3 has 14 residues. Trimming cost V 2 bases and J 7 bases, with 14 bases left between them. The DNA of the CDR3 is TGTGCCAGCAGTGAACTTGGCAGGGAGGGTGGCTACACCTTC. Amino acid sequence: CASSELGREGGYTF.

CDR3 sequence: CASSTRVSGNTIYF. CDR3 nucleotide sequence: TGTGCCAGTAGTACCAGGGTTTCTGGAAACACCATATATTTT. The chain uses TRBV19 and TRBJ1-3; possibly TRBD1 for D (5 bases). In germline, CDR1 is LNHDA, CDR2 SQIVND (reference sequence). V lost 4 bases, J lost 1 base, and 8 bases lay in between. The CDR3 spans 14 residues. The full variable domain, with the rest looked up from reference TRBV19 and TRBJ1-3, is DGGITQSPKYLFRKEGQNVTLSCEQNLNHDAMYWYRQDPGQGLRLIYYSQIVNDFQKGDIAEGYSVSREKKESFPLTVTSAQKNPTAFYLCASSTRVSGNTIYFGEGSWLTVV.

The CDR3 region is CASSAGTPTEAFF. The CDR3 DNA is TGTGCCAGCAGTGCCGGGACACCAACTGAAGCTTTCTTT. The chain couples TRBV2 to TRBJ1-1, with D tentatively TRBD1 (6 bases). The CDR3 contains 13 residues. Trimming shortened V by 4 bases and J by 5 bases, and 11 bases separated the two germline ends. Germline CDR1 reads SNHLY; CDR2 reads FYNNEI. The variable domain in full, completed from reference TRBV2 and TRBJ1-1, reads EPEVTQTPSHQVTQMGQEVILRCVPISNHLYFYWYRQILGQKVEFLVSFYNNEISEKSEIFDDQFSVERPDGSNFTLKIRSTKLEDSAMYFCASSAGTPTEAFFGQGTRLTVV.

This clone has a handful of counts. The chain has TRBV2 and TRBJ1-2; the match to TRBD1 covers 9 bases. Germline-derived CDR1 and CDR2 are SNHLY and FYNNEI. V lost 2 bases to trimming and J lost 5 bases; unmatched junction nucleotides: 6. CDR3 length equals 15 residues. The CDR3 protein is CASSEYGTGTYGYTF. As DNA, the CDR3 is TGTGCCAGCAGTGAATATGGGACAGGGACTTATGGCTACACCTTC.

The genes are TRBV10-3 and TRBJ2-3; D is perhaps TRBD2 (5 bases). Trimming shortened V by 8 bases and J by 5 bases, and 11 bases separated the two germline ends. This CDR3 is built from 12 residues. Germline CDR1 ENHRY, CDR2 SYGVKD. The CDR3 DNA reads TGTGCCATCTTAGTACGGGGAGATACGCAGTATTTT. Its protein is CAILVRGDTQYF.

The chain recombines TRBV2 with TRBJ2-2; tentative D call: TRBD1 (5 bases). Deletions cut 8 bases from V and 1 base from J, with 5 bases between. Germline lookup yields CDR1 SNHLY and CDR2 FYNNEI. The length of the CDR3 is 12 residues. CDR3 loop: CASQGNTGELFF. The CDR3 DNA reads TGTGCCAGCCAGGGGAACACCGGGGAGCTGTTTTTT. The variable domain in full, completed from reference TRBV2 and TRBJ2-2, reads EPEVTQTPSHQVTQMGQEVILRCVPISNHLYFYWYRQILGQKVEFLVSFYNNEISEKSEIFDDQFSVERPDGSNFTLKIRSTKLEDSAMYFCASQGNTGELFFGEGSRLTVL.

The V call is TRBV2, the J call TRBJ1-3, with D hard to call. Germline V lookup: CDR1 SNHLY, CDR2 FYNNEI. Trimming shortened V by 3 bases and J by 0 bases, and 9 bases separated the two germline ends. CDR3 length equals 15 residues. Here the CDR3 reads CASSEMAFSGNTIYF. The CDR3 region has the DNA TGTGCCAGCAGTGAGATGGCTTTCTCTGGAAACACCATATATTTT. Full variable domain (missing parts from reference TRBV2 and TRBJ1-3): EPEVTQTPSHQVTQMGQEVILRCVPISNHLYFYWYRQILGQKVEFLVSFYNNEISEKSEIFDDQFSVERPDGSNFTLKIRSTKLEDSAMYFCASSEMAFSGNTIYFGEGSWLTVV.

The rearrangement links TRBV28 to TRBJ1-1, with D perhaps TRBD1 (5 bases). There are 13 residues in the CDR3. Trimming took off 8 bases at V and 6 bases at J, with 16 bases between the two ends. Per the germline V gene, CDR1 is MDHEN and CDR2 is SYDVKM. In DNA form, the CDR3 reads TGTGCCAGCCTTCGGGGGTATTGGGCTGAAGCTTTCTTT. It is translated as CASLRGYWAEAFF.

The rearrangement joins TRBV27 to TRBJ2-2; 8 positions match TRBD2. Germline V gene lookup returns CDR1 MNHEY and CDR2 SMNVEV (reference sequence). Trimming took 2 bases from V and 4 from J; bases not matched to a gene: 12. There are 18 residues in the CDR3. CDR3 DNA sequence: TGTGCCAGCAGTTTAGGGTTGGGTAGCGGGGTATTCACCGGGGAGCTGTTTTTT. As protein: CASSLGLGSGVFTGELFF.

This chain joins TRBV5-1 and TRBJ1-6, with a possible D match to TRBD1 (5 bases). This CDR3 comprises 15 residues. The V gene's germline CDR1 is SGHRS and CDR2 YFSETQ. The V end was cut by 0 bases, the J end by 5 bases, with 9 bases between. The CDR3 DNA follows: TGCGCCAGCAGCTTGGAAGGGGCCAATAATTCACCCCTCCACTTT. Amino acid sequence: CASSLEGANNSPLHF.

The chain couples TRBV6-1 to TRBJ2-2; D call uncertain. This CDR3 is built from 18 residues. V was trimmed by 0 bases and J by 0 bases, leaving 14 bases between them. CDR1 and CDR2 from the germline V gene are MNHNS and SASEGT. The CDR3 protein is CASSEAPTYRANTGELFF. DNA of the CDR3: TGTGCCAGCAGTGAAGCGCCTACTTACAGAGCGAACACCGGGGAGCTGTTTTTT.